This T cell receptor (beta chain) emerged from a study of blood T cell repertoires in COVID-19 (TCRdb year 2020). Regarding the complete study: Collaborator samples came from the United States, Italy and Spain and covered acute and convalescent phases of COVID-19. Where available, HLA class I and class II types were obtained from metadata supplied by the sample provider rather than from assay-based typing. The prospective study material was composed of cDNA or gDNA derived from T cells, B-cell-depleted T cells, or PBMCs. Nearly every sample came with metadata listing a de-identified subject ID, COVID-19 status, age in years and sex. The samples were drawn from the first 160 participants of the ongoing ImmuneRACE study and from about 1,200 subjects provided by 6 global collaborators. Subjects who had been exposed to COVID-19, were actively infected with it, or had recovered from it provided the deeply sampled blood TCRbeta repertoires that made up the dataset. The repertoires were released in a freely available public database intended as a resource for research on the immune response to SARS-CoV-2. The investigation overall reported the following: The quantity of clinical and demographic metadata differed by source and by participant and was supplied without curation.

The immunoSEQ Assay, a bias-controlled multiplex PCR, was used to amplify TCRbeta CDR3 regions from genomic DNA. Per the original workflow: Nucleated cell counts per sample were estimated from amplification of reference gene primers within the assay. To quantify the absolute abundance of each unique TCRbeta CDR3 rearrangement, sequence reads were collapsed and filtered. For each sample, productive Simpson clonality was calculated as the square root of Simpson's diversity index across productive rearrangements. The table was pulled from immuneACCESS by TCRdb, which kept in-frame rearrangements only. Such tables lose some clones; where checked, under half of the loss comes from unresolved V genes, and the rest has no known cause. V, J and clone size are taken as reported in that table, and D and trimming were inferred from the DNA itself. A total of about 160,000 clones appear in this sample, 92% of them only once. The ten largest account for roughly 4.8% of the sample.

CDR1 SGDLS and CDR2 YYNGEE are derived from the germline V gene. Trimming takes 2 bases from V and 0 bases from J, and the germline ends sit 12 bases apart. The CDR3 holds 16 amino acids from the cysteine to the phenylalanine. Just CDR3 DNA is preserved here, 48 bases in frame from base 1. Concerning this clone: This clone's antigen is unknown. Base qualities are not provided; no much larger clone lies one nucleotide away.

In Seattle, one collaborating source enrolled patients while the infection was active and tracked those patients longitudinally over the course of disease. The collaborating institutions used their own protocols to collect whole blood in K2EDTA tubes. For TCRbeta analysis, collaborators shipped samples as frozen whole blood, isolated PBMCs, or DNA extracted from either of those sample types. This TCR was recovered from a man between 25 and 39 years old with COVID-19, enrolled during active disease. The chain is encoded by TRBV9 joined to TRBJ1-3; TRBD1 is perhaps the D gene, given 5 matching bases. Sequenced: peripheral blood. The CDR3 region reads CASSVGGEPSGNTIYF. The DNA sequence reads TGTGCCAGCAGCGTCGGGGGGGAACCCTCTGGAAACACCATATATTTT.